Listed below are T cell receptor beta chains from one sample, sequenced in a study of spatial heterogeneity in lung cancer. One entry per CDR3 protein, called by TCRdb with MiXCR from the 5' RACE reads. The sample lists 40,000 to 45,000 distinct CDR3 sequences, approximately 24% occurring once. The sequencing here drew on PBMCs, taken at follow-up. The receptors stem from a female donor with early-stage non-small cell lung cancer. Each CDR3 is given with its conserved first and last residue. The D gene is left open where the match is weak. Part of the rows lack a size; the others show once, few, many or a class for expanded clones.

v_call	j_call	clone_size	d_call	cdr3_nt	cdr3_aa
TRBV10-3	TRBJ2-5	many	.	TGTGCCATCTCAGGCCGAGAAGAGACCCAGTACTTC	CAISGREETQYF
TRBV11-2	TRBJ1-2	few	.	TGTGCCAGCAGCCAACGCAGGGGCTGGGGCTACACCTTC	CASSQRRGWGYTF
TRBV3-1	TRBJ1-2	many	.	TGTGCCAGCAGCCTGGGTATGGCGCCCCAAGGAGGCGGCTACACCTTC	CASSLGMAPQGGGYTF
TRBV15	TRBJ1-3	.	.	TGTGCCACCAGCAGACGAGGAAACACCATATATTTT	CATSRRGNTIYF
TRBV7-2	TRBJ1-2	many	.	TGTGCCAGCAGCTCGCGCCGGGACGGTTATGGCTACACCTTC	CASSSRRDGYGYTF
TRBV11-2	TRBJ2-2	few	.	TGTGCCAGCAGCTTACAGGGGAACACCGGGGAGCTGTTTTTT	CASSLQGNTGELFF
TRBV11-2	TRBJ2-1	medium-sized	.	TGTGCCAGCAGGAGTCACCGCGACAATGAGCAGTTCTTC	CASRSHRDNEQFF
TRBV19	TRBJ1-2	few	.	TGTGCCAGTTCAGGACCTTATGGCTACACCTTC	CASSGPYGYTF
TRBV7-3	TRBJ2-7	few	TRBD2	TGTGCCAGCAGCTCCGGGACTAGCGGGAGAATCTACGAGCAGTACTTC	CASSSGTSGRIYEQYF
TRBV2	TRBJ2-7	.	.	TGTGCCAGCAGAAGCCGGGACTTCTCCTACGAGCAGTACTTC	CASRSRDFSYEQYF
TRBV29-1	TRBJ2-2	few	TRBD1	TGCAGCGTTATGAGAAGGACAGGGGGAGGCGGGGAGCTGTTTTTT	CSVMRRTGGGGELFF
TRBV20-1	TRBJ1-2	few	.	TGCAGTGCTAGGTGGCCTCATATGGACTATGGCTACACCTTC	CSARWPHMDYGYTF
TRBV12-3/TRBV12-4	TRBJ1-5	few	.	TGTGCCAGCAGTTTACGGAGGGGGTTCGCTAGCAATCAGCCCCAGCATTTT	CASSLRRGFASNQPQHF
TRBV7-9	TRBJ1-2	many	.	TGTGCCAGCGCAGGGAGGCTCAACTATGGCTACACCTTC	CASAGRLNYGYTF
TRBV12-3/TRBV12-4	TRBJ2-7	few	TRBD1	TGTGCCAGCAGTGCCGACAGGGTATTCTCCTACGAGCAGTACTTC	CASSADRVFSYEQYF
TRBV6-1	TRBJ1-3	.	.	TGTGCCAGCCCACCCAGCCCCAGCTCTGGAAACACCATATATTTT	CASPPSPSSGNTIYF
TRBV21-1	TRBJ1-6	many	.	TGTGCCAGCAGCTATTGCGGGACAGGGGGCTCACCCCTCCACTTT	CASSYCGTGGSPLHF